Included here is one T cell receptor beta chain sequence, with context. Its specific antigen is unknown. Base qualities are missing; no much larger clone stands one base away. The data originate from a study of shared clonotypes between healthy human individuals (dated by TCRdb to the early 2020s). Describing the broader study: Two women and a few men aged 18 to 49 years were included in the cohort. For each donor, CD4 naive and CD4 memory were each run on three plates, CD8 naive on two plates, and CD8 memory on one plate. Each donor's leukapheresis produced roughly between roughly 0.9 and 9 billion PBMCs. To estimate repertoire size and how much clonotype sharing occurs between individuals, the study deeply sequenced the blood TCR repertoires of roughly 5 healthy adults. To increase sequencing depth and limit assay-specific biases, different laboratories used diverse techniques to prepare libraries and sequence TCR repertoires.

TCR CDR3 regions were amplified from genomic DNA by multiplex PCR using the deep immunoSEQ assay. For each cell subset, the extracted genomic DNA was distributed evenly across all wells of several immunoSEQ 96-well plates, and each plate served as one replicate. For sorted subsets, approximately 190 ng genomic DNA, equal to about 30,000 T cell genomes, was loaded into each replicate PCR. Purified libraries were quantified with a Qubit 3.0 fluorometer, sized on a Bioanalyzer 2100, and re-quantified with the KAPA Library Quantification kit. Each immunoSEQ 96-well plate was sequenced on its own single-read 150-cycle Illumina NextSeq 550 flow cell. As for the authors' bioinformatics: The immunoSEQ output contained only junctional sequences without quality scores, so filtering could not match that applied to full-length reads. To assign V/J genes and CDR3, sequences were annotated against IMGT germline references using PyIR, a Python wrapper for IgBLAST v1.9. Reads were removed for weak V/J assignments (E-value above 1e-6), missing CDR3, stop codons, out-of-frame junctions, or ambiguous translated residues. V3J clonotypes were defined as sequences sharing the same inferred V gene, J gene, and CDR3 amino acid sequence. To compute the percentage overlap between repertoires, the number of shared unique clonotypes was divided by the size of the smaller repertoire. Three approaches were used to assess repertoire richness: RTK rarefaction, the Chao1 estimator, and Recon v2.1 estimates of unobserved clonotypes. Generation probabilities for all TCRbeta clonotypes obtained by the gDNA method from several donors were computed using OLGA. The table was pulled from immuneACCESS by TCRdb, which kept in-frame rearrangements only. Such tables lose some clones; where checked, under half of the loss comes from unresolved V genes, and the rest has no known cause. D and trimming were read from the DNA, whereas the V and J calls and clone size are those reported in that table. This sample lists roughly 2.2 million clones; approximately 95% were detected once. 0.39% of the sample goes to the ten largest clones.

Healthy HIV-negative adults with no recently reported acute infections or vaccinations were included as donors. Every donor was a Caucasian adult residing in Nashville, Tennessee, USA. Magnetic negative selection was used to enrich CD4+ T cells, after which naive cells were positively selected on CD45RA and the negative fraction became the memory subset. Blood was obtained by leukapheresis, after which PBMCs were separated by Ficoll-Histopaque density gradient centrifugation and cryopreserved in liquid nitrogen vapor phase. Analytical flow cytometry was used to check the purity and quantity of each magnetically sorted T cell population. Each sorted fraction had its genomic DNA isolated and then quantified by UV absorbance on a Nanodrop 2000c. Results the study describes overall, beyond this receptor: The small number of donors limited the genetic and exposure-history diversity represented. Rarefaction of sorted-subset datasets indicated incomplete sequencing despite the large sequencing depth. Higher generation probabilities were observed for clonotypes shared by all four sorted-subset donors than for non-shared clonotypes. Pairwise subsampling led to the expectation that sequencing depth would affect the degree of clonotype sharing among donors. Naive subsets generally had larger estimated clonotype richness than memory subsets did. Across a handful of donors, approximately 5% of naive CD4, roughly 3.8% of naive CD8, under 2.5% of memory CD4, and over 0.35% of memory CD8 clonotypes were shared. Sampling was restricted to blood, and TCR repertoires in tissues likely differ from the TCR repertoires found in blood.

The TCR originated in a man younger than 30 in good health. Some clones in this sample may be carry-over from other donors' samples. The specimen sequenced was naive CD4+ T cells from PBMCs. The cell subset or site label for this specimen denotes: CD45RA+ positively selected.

This receptor has the CDR3 CASRLGDYGYTF. In nucleotides, the sequence is TGCGCCAGCCGACTGGGAGACTATGGCTACACCTTC. This chain joins TRBV5-1 to TRBJ1-2; no D gene call is confident. Reading from cysteine to phenylalanine, the CDR3 counts 12 amino acids. Only CDR3 DNA is held: 36 bases, read in frame from base 1. As encoded in the germline V gene, CDR1 is SGHRS while CDR2 is YFSETQ. Cut back by 7 bases and 3 bases, the V and J ends lie 10 bases apart.